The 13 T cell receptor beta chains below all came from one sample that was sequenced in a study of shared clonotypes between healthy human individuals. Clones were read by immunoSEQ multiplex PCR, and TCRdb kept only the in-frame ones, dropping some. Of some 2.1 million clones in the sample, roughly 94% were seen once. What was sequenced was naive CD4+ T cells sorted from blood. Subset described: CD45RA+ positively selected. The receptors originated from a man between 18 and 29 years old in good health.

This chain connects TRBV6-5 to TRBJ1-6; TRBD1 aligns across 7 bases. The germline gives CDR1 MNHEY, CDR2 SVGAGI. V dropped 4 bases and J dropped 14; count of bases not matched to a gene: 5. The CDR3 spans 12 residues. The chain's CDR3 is CASSSNRGTLHF. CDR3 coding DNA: TGTGCCAGCAGTTCAAACAGGGGCACCCTCCACTTT.

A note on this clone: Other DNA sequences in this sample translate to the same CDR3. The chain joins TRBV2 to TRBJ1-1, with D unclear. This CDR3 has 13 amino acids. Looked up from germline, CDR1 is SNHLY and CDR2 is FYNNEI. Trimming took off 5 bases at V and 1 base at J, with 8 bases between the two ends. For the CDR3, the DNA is TGTGCCAGCAGTCCGGAGACGAACACTGAAGCTTTCTTT. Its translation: CASSPETNTEAFF.

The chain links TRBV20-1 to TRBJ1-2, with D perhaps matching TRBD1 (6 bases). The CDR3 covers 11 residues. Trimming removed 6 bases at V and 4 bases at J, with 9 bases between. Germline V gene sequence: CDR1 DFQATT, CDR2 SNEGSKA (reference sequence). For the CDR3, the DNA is TGCAGTGCGACGGACAGCTATGGCTACACCTTC. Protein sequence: CSATDSYGYTF.

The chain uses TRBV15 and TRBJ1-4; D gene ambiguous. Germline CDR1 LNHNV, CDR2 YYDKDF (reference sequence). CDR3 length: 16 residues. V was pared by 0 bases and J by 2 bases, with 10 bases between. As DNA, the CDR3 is TGTGCCACCAGCAGAGAGGCTGTAGGGACTAATGAAAAACTGTTTTTT. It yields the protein CATSREAVGTNEKLFF.

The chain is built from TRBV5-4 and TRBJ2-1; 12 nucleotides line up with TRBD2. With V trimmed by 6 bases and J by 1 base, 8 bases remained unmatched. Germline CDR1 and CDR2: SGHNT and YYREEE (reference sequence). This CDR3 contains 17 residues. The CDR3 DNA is TGTGCCAGCAATCTAGCGGGAGGGCCATTATCCTACAATGAGCAGTTCTTC. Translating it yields CASNLAGGPLSYNEQFF. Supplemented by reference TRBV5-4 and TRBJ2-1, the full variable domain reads ETGVTQSPTHLIKTRGQQVTLRCSSQSGHNTVSWYQQALGQGPQFIFQYYREEENGRGNFPPRFSGLQFPNYSSELNVNALELDDSALYLCASNLAGGPLSYNEQFFGPGTRLTVL.

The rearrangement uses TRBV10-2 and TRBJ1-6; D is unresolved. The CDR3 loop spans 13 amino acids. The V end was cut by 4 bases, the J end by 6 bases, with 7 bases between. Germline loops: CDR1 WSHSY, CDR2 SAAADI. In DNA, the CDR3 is TGCGCCAGCAGTGGCCAGAGTAATTCACCCCTCCACTTT. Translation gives CASSGQSNSPLHF.

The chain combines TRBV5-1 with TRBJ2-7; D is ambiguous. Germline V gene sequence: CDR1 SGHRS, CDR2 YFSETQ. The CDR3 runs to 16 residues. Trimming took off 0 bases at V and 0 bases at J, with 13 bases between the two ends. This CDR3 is CASSLASGISSYEQYF. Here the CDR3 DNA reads TGCGCCAGCAGCTTGGCCAGTGGGATTAGCTCCTACGAGCAGTACTTC.

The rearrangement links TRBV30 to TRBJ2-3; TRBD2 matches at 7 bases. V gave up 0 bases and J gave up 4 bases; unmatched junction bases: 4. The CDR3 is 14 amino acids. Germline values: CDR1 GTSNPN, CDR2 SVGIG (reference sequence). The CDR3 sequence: CAWSVPSGPDTQYF. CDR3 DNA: TGTGCCTGGAGTGTACCTAGCGGCCCAGATACGCAGTATTTT.

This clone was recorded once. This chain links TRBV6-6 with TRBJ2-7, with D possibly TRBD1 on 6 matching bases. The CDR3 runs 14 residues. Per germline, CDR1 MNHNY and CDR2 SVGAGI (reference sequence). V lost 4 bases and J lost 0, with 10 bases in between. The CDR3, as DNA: TGTGCCAGCAGTTCACGGACAGACTCCTACGAGCAGTACTTC. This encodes CASSSRTDSYEQYF.

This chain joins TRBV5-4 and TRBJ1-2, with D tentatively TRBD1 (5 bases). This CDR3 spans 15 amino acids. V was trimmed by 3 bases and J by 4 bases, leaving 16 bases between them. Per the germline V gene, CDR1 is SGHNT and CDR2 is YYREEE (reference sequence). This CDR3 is CASSSPSDRPYGYTF. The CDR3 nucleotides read TGTGCCAGCAGCTCCCCGTCTGACAGACCCTATGGCTACACCTTC.

For the CDR3, the DNA is TGTGCTAGTGGTGCCCCCAAGAAGAACACTGAAGCTTTCTTT. Its protein is CASGAPKKNTEAFF. The chain carries TRBV12-5 and TRBJ1-1; D ambiguous. This CDR3 contains 14 residues. Between the trimmed V and J ends, which lost 5 bases and 1 base, there was a span of 11 bases. Looked up from germline, CDR1 is LGHNT and CDR2 is FRNRAP.

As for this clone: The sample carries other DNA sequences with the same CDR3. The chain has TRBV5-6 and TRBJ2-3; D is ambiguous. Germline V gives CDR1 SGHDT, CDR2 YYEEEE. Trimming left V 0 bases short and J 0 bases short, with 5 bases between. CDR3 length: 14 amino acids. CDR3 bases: TGTGCCAGCAGCTTGGGCCGGAGCACAGATACGCAGTATTTT. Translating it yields CASSLGRSTDTQYF.

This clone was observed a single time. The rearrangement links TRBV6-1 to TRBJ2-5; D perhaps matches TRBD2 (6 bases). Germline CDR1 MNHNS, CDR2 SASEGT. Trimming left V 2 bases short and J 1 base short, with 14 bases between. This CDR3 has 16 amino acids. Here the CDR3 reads CASSEWRAGAQETQYF. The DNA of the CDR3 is TGTGCCAGCAGTGAATGGAGGGCGGGCGCCCAAGAGACCCAGTACTTC.